This T cell receptor beta chain emerged from a study of cytomegalovirus exposure and HLA in healthy donors. Study details: Some 87 million unique TCRs from HLA-typed donors were held in an early release of data. Regarding the study as a whole: With high specificity and sensitivity, the classifier reportedly diagnosed cytomegalovirus status. Productive rates of about 87% or about 30% were seen for most TCR beta V segments in an earlier analysis.

The PCR employed 60 Vbeta primers together with 13 Jbeta primers. TCRdb's table, derived via immunoSEQ multiplex PCR, lists solely in-frame clones and lacks some. The sample has more than 200,000 clones, about 85% seen once; the top ten hold over 1%. Concerning this clone itself: Its cognate antigen is unknown.

V lost 1 base and J 5 bases, leaving 15 bases between the germline ends. The CDR3 extends over 15 amino acids. Germline loops: CDR1 SQVTM, CDR2 ANQGSEA. Sequences were obtained from PBMCs. V usage is TRBV29-1 and J usage is TRBJ2-1, with a possible D match to TRBD1 (6 bases). The receptor was derived from a human donor in good health. CDR3 in amino acids: CSVEGTAARDNEQFF. The CDR3 region has the DNA TGCAGCGTTGAAGGGACAGCGGCCCGGGACAATGAGCAGTTCTTC.